This TCR beta chain was profiled in a study of T cell changes during pregnancy in multiple sclerosis. The germline V gene has CDR1 SGHNT and CDR2 YYREEE (reference sequence). The CDR3 contains 14 residues. V lost 4 bases and J 8 bases, leaving 16 bases between the germline ends. The data were produced by immunoSEQ multiplex PCR, yet TCRdb's version contains in-frame clones alone and is incomplete. The sample has about 89,000 clones; 85% to 95% are singletons. The receptor's source is a female donor with multiple sclerosis, enrolled in a pregnancy study. This chain links TRBV5-4 with TRBJ2-1, with D possibly TRBD2 on 5 matching bases. The sequences come from peripheral blood, collected in the third trimester of pregnancy. The CDR3 region is CASSPRGPWDEQFF. CDR3 DNA: TGTGCCAGCAGCCCCCGAGGGCCGTGGGATGAGCAGTTCTTC.